The rows below give T cell receptor beta chains drawn from one sample of a study of blood T cell repertoires in COVID-19. Clones were sequenced by immunoSEQ multiplex PCR, and TCRdb holds only the in-frame ones, with some missing. Altogether 75,000 to 100,000 clones are present, 80% to 90% being singletons, with the ten largest covering roughly 21%. Source material: peripheral blood. These receptors were collected from a human donor in a cohort sampled during active COVID-19. CDR3s include the opening cysteine and the closing phenylalanine or tryptophan. The D gene is left open where the match is weak. Clone size, where shown, is once, few, many, or a class for clones that have expanded.

d_gene: TRBD2; j_gene: TRBJ2-7; abundance: NA; v_gene: TRBV6-2/TRBV6-3; CDR3aa: CASSPSGRTFYEQYF; CDR3nt: TGTGCCAGCAGCCCTAGCGGGAGGACCTTCTACGAGCAGTACTTC
d_gene: NA; j_gene: TRBJ1-4; abundance: NA; v_gene: TRBV21-1; CDR3aa: CARASNEKLFF; CDR3nt: TGTGCCAGGGCTAGTAATGAAAAACTGTTTTTT
d_gene: NA; j_gene: TRBJ2-7; abundance: NA; v_gene: TRBV6-5; CDR3aa: CASSPRLSHEQYF; CDR3nt: TGTGCCAGCAGTCCTCGACTCTCCCACGAGCAGTACTTC
d_gene: NA; j_gene: TRBJ2-1; abundance: NA; v_gene: TRBV6-5; CDR3aa: CASSLQGENEQFF; CDR3nt: TGTGCCAGCAGCTTACAGGGAGAAAATGAGCAGTTCTTC
d_gene: TRBD2; j_gene: TRBJ2-7; abundance: NA; v_gene: TRBV9; CDR3aa: CASSVGGGRNEQYF; CDR3nt: TGTGCCAGCAGCGTAGGAGGCGGGAGGAACGAGCAGTACTTC
d_gene: TRBD1; j_gene: TRBJ2-3; abundance: NA; v_gene: TRBV6-1; CDR3aa: CASSDDRELSDTQYF; CDR3nt: TGTGCCAGCAGTGACGACAGGGAGCTATCAGATACGCAGTATTTT
d_gene: TRBD1; j_gene: TRBJ2-3; abundance: NA; v_gene: TRBV9; CDR3aa: CASSVAPGQGGTDTQYF; CDR3nt: TGTGCCAGCAGCGTAGCTCCGGGACAGGGGGGCACAGATACGCAGTATTTT
d_gene: NA; j_gene: TRBJ2-5; abundance: NA; v_gene: TRBV7-9; CDR3aa: CASSSSFIGGQETQYF; CDR3nt: TGTGCCAGCAGCTCATCCTTTATCGGGGGCCAAGAGACCCAGTACTTC
d_gene: NA; j_gene: TRBJ1-1; abundance: NA; v_gene: TRBV5-5; CDR3aa: CASSFQSNTEAFF; CDR3nt: TGTGCCAGCAGCTTCCAATCAAACACTGAAGCTTTCTTT
d_gene: TRBD1; j_gene: TRBJ1-2; abundance: few; v_gene: TRBV9; CDR3aa: CASSVAAGGDGYTF; CDR3nt: TGTGCCAGCAGCGTAGCAGCAGGGGGCGATGGCTACACCTTC
d_gene: TRBD2; j_gene: TRBJ2-1; abundance: NA; v_gene: TRBV11-2; CDR3aa: CASSPPEREIYNEQFF; CDR3nt: TGTGCCAGCAGCCCCCCAGAGCGGGAGATCTACAATGAGCAGTTCTTC
d_gene: TRBD1; j_gene: TRBJ2-2; abundance: NA; v_gene: TRBV27; CDR3aa: CASSSGTAITGELFF; CDR3nt: TGTGCCAGCAGTTCCGGGACAGCTATTACCGGGGAGCTGTTTTTT
d_gene: NA; j_gene: TRBJ1-1; abundance: NA; v_gene: TRBV29-1; CDR3aa: CQAGDTEAFF; CDR3nt: TGCCAAGCAGGGGACACTGAAGCTTTCTTT
d_gene: NA; j_gene: TRBJ2-1; abundance: NA; v_gene: TRBV6-5; CDR3aa: CASTVSIGVYNEQFF; CDR3nt: TGTGCCAGCACCGTAAGCATAGGGGTCTACAATGAGCAGTTCTTC
d_gene: NA; j_gene: TRBJ2-1; abundance: NA; v_gene: TRBV11-2; CDR3aa: CASSLDRLARNEQFF; CDR3nt: TGTGCCAGCAGCTTAGATAGGCTAGCGAGGAATGAGCAGTTCTTC
d_gene: NA; j_gene: TRBJ2-7; abundance: NA; v_gene: TRBV7-2; CDR3aa: CASSLMEGPEQYF; CDR3nt: TGTGCCAGCAGCTTAATGGAGGGGCCCGAGCAGTACTTC
d_gene: TRBD2; j_gene: TRBJ2-7; abundance: once; v_gene: TRBV6-2/TRBV6-3; CDR3aa: CASSYSIRSSGINYEQYF; CDR3nt: TGTGCCAGCAGTTACTCGATTCGGTCGAGCGGGATTAACTACGAGCAGTACTTC
d_gene: TRBD1; j_gene: TRBJ1-6; abundance: NA; v_gene: TRBV6-2/TRBV6-3; CDR3aa: CASSRDRVFSPLHF; CDR3nt: TGTGCCAGCAGCCGGGACAGGGTGTTCTCACCCCTCCACTTT
d_gene: NA; j_gene: TRBJ1-1; abundance: NA; v_gene: TRBV3-1/TRBV3-2; CDR3aa: CASSADRNTEAFF; CDR3nt: TGTGCCAGCAGCGCGGACAGGAACACTGAAGCTTTCTTT
d_gene: TRBD1; j_gene: TRBJ1-2; abundance: NA; v_gene: TRBV6-2/TRBV6-3; CDR3aa: CASSYSMDRGDYGYTF; CDR3nt: TGTGCCAGCAGTTACTCGATGGACAGGGGTGACTATGGCTACACCTTC
d_gene: NA; j_gene: TRBJ1-6; abundance: NA; v_gene: TRBV18; CDR3aa: CASSPYPDSNSPLHF; CDR3nt: TGTGCCAGCTCACCCTACCCCGACAGTAATTCACCCCTCCACTTT
d_gene: TRBD2; j_gene: TRBJ2-3; abundance: NA; v_gene: TRBV3-1/TRBV3-2; CDR3aa: CASSLSSQSGGGSTQYF; CDR3nt: TGTGCCAGCAGCCTTAGTAGTCAAAGCGGGGGGGGTAGTACGCAGTATTTT
d_gene: NA; j_gene: TRBJ1-2; abundance: NA; v_gene: TRBV6-4; CDR3aa: CASSVRRPLDRLPLGYTF; CDR3nt: TGTGCCAGCAGTGTTCGACGGCCCCTCGACCGACTACCCCTAGGCTACACCTTC
d_gene: NA; j_gene: TRBJ2-2; abundance: few; v_gene: TRBV6-5; CDR3aa: CATNGLSGTGELFF; CDR3nt: TGTGCTACGAACGGACTCTCGGGCACCGGGGAGCTGTTTTTT
d_gene: TRBD2; j_gene: TRBJ2-1; abundance: NA; v_gene: TRBV3-1/TRBV3-2; CDR3aa: CASSHSGSGVEQFF; CDR3nt: TGTGCCAGCAGCCACAGCGGGAGTGGAGTTGAGCAGTTCTTC
d_gene: NA; j_gene: TRBJ1-4; abundance: once; v_gene: TRBV13; CDR3aa: CASSLWPASGRTGLANEKLFF; CDR3nt: TGTGCCAGCAGCTTATGGCCGGCTTCCGGACGCACAGGGTTAGCTAATGAAAAACTGTTTTTT
d_gene: TRBD2; j_gene: TRBJ2-1; abundance: NA; v_gene: TRBV10-3; CDR3aa: CAIRKSGTSGSYNEQFF; CDR3nt: TGTGCCATCAGAAAATCCGGGACTAGCGGCTCCTACAATGAGCAGTTCTTC
d_gene: TRBD2; j_gene: TRBJ2-5; abundance: NA; v_gene: TRBV25-1; CDR3aa: CASETSGRGQTQYF; CDR3nt: TGTGCCAGTGAGACGAGCGGGAGAGGACAGACCCAGTACTTC
d_gene: TRBD1; j_gene: TRBJ1-5; abundance: once; v_gene: TRBV7-2; CDR3aa: CASSIGQGANGGNQPQHF; CDR3nt: TGTGCCAGCAGCATTGGACAGGGGGCCAATGGAGGCAATCAGCCCCAGCATTTT
d_gene: NA; j_gene: TRBJ2-2; abundance: NA; v_gene: TRBV4-2; CDR3aa: CASSQGVAANTGELFF; CDR3nt: TGTGCCAGCAGCCAAGGGGTAGCCGCGAACACCGGGGAGCTGTTTTTT
d_gene: TRBD1; j_gene: TRBJ2-2; abundance: NA; v_gene: TRBV5-1; CDR3aa: CASSILTGLGVGELFF; CDR3nt: TGCGCCAGCAGCATACTGACAGGGTTGGGCGTCGGGGAGCTGTTTTTT
d_gene: TRBD1; j_gene: TRBJ1-2; abundance: NA; v_gene: TRBV27; CDR3aa: CASSSLDRGYGYTF; CDR3nt: TGTGCCAGCAGTTCCTTGGACAGGGGCTATGGCTACACCTTC
d_gene: TRBD2; j_gene: TRBJ2-3; abundance: NA; v_gene: TRBV7-9; CDR3aa: CASSLTSGSTDTQYF; CDR3nt: TGTGCCAGCAGTTTGACTAGCGGGAGTACAGATACGCAGTATTTT
d_gene: TRBD2; j_gene: TRBJ2-4; abundance: NA; v_gene: TRBV7-3; CDR3aa: CASSQRGGLVAAKNIQYF; CDR3nt: TGTGCCAGCAGCCAACGCGGCGGACTAGTCGCAGCCAAAAACATTCAGTACTTC
d_gene: TRBD2; j_gene: TRBJ2-7; abundance: NA; v_gene: TRBV11-2; CDR3aa: CASSPGTSGREQYF; CDR3nt: TGTGCCAGCAGCCCAGGGACTAGCGGGCGCGAGCAGTACTTC
d_gene: TRBD1; j_gene: TRBJ1-3; abundance: NA; v_gene: TRBV27; CDR3aa: CASSLSGQGASSSGNTIYF; CDR3nt: TGTGCCAGCAGTTTGTCGGGACAGGGGGCCTCATCCTCTGGAAACACCATATATTTT
d_gene: NA; j_gene: TRBJ1-1; abundance: once; v_gene: TRBV6-5; CDR3aa: CASSLENFAEAFF; CDR3nt: TGTGCCAGCAGCCTAGAGAATTTTGCTGAAGCTTTCTTT
d_gene: NA; j_gene: TRBJ1-4; abundance: NA; v_gene: TRBV3-1/TRBV3-2; CDR3aa: CASSQDMTDDNEKLFF; CDR3nt: TGTGCCAGCAGCCAAGATATGACAGATGATAATGAAAAACTGTTTTTT
d_gene: NA; j_gene: TRBJ1-2; abundance: NA; v_gene: TRBV5-4; CDR3aa: CASSLYDRSPRGYTF; CDR3nt: TGTGCCAGCAGCTTGTATGACAGGTCCCCTCGGGGCTACACCTTC
d_gene: TRBD1; j_gene: TRBJ2-5; abundance: NA; v_gene: TRBV28; CDR3aa: CASQLNPNRGRKTQYF; CDR3nt: TGTGCCAGCCAACTAAACCCTAACAGGGGGCGTAAGACCCAGTACTTC
d_gene: NA; j_gene: TRBJ2-1; abundance: NA; v_gene: TRBV19; CDR3aa: CASSIQGSSYNEQFF; CDR3nt: TGTGCCAGTAGTATTCAGGGGAGCTCCTACAATGAGCAGTTCTTC
d_gene: TRBD1; j_gene: TRBJ2-7; abundance: NA; v_gene: TRBV4-3; CDR3aa: CASSQAQGGYEQYF; CDR3nt: TGCGCCAGCAGCCAAGCACAGGGGGGCTACGAGCAGTACTTC
d_gene: TRBD1; j_gene: TRBJ1-3; abundance: NA; v_gene: TRBV6-1; CDR3aa: CASSDRGQVHSGNTIYF; CDR3nt: TGTGCCAGCAGTGACAGGGGACAGGTTCACTCTGGAAACACCATATATTTT
d_gene: TRBD2; j_gene: TRBJ2-7; abundance: NA; v_gene: TRBV27; CDR3aa: CASSLRGLAGVGIYEQYF; CDR3nt: TGTGCCAGCAGTTTACGGGGACTAGCGGGAGTGGGGATTTACGAGCAGTACTTC
d_gene: NA; j_gene: TRBJ2-7; abundance: NA; v_gene: TRBV29-1; CDR3aa: CSVETGARGGRQYF; CDR3nt: TGCAGCGTTGAAACGGGGGCTCGCGGGGGAAGGCAGTACTTC
d_gene: TRBD2; j_gene: TRBJ2-3; abundance: NA; v_gene: TRBV11-3; CDR3aa: CASSPGLAGNADTQYF; CDR3nt: TGTGCCAGCAGCCCGGGACTAGCGGGAAACGCAGATACGCAGTATTTT
d_gene: NA; j_gene: TRBJ2-3; abundance: NA; v_gene: TRBV28; CDR3aa: CASSLGASASTDTQYF; CDR3nt: TGTGCCAGCAGTTTGGGTGCTAGCGCAAGCACAGATACGCAGTATTTT
d_gene: NA; j_gene: TRBJ1-1; abundance: NA; v_gene: TRBV7-9; CDR3aa: CASSLIGAFF; CDR3nt: TGTGCCAGCAGCTTAATCGGGGCTTTCTTT
d_gene: NA; j_gene: TRBJ2-5; abundance: NA; v_gene: TRBV19; CDR3aa: CASSIDLGRKTQYF; CDR3nt: TGTGCCAGTAGTATAGATCTGGGCAGAAAGACCCAGTACTTC